Listed below are T cell receptor beta chains from one sample, sequenced in a study of cytomegalovirus exposure and HLA in healthy donors. Here immunoSEQ multiplex PCR was the method, and the copy in TCRdb shows in-frame clones only, minus some. This table has about 140,000 clones, roughly 90% appearing once. Sequencing was performed on PBMCs. The receptors originated from a man between 18 and 35 years old in good health and CMV-seronegative. CDR3s include the opening cysteine and the closing phenylalanine or tryptophan. Each record gives: clone size, V gene, D gene, J gene, CDR3 DNA, CDR3 protein. The D gene is left open where the match is weak. Clone size is stated in some rows and not others, as once, few, many or a class when expanded.

abundance: -; v_gene: TRBV4-3; d_gene: TRBD2; j_gene: TRBJ2-2; CDR3nt: TGCGCCAGCAGCCAAGATCCAGCGGGAGGAGGGGAGCTGTTTTTT; CDR3aa: CASSQDPAGGGELFF
abundance: -; v_gene: TRBV27; d_gene: -; j_gene: TRBJ1-2; CDR3nt: TGTGCCAGCAGTTTACCCGAGGGCAGGAGCAACTATGGCTACACCTTC; CDR3aa: CASSLPEGRSNYGYTF
abundance: -; v_gene: TRBV7-9; d_gene: TRBD1; j_gene: TRBJ2-6; CDR3nt: TGTGCCAGCAGTCTACAGGGGTTAAGCTCTGGGGCCAACGTCCTGACTTTC; CDR3aa: CASSLQGLSSGANVLTF
abundance: -; v_gene: TRBV2; d_gene: -; j_gene: TRBJ1-2; CDR3nt: TGTGCCAGCAGTGTACAGGGATCTTTGGACTATGGCTACACCTTC; CDR3aa: CASSVQGSLDYGYTF
abundance: -; v_gene: TRBV4-1; d_gene: -; j_gene: TRBJ2-1; CDR3nt: TGCGCCAGCCGACAAGTTGGGGCCAATGAGCAGTTCTTC; CDR3aa: CASRQVGANEQFF
abundance: -; v_gene: TRBV30; d_gene: TRBD1; j_gene: TRBJ2-7; CDR3nt: TGTGCCTGGAGTGTTAATCTCCGGGACAGGGGAACCTTC; CDR3aa: CAWSVNLRDRGTF
abundance: -; v_gene: TRBV2; d_gene: TRBD2; j_gene: TRBJ2-1; CDR3nt: TGTGCCAGCAGTGGTCTAGCGGGAGACGGTTTTGGGAATGAGCAGTTCTTC; CDR3aa: CASSGLAGDGFGNEQFF
abundance: -; v_gene: TRBV6-6; d_gene: TRBD2; j_gene: TRBJ2-3; CDR3nt: TGTGCCAGCAGACCCGGGACTAGCGGGACAGATACGCAGTATTTT; CDR3aa: CASRPGTSGTDTQYF
abundance: -; v_gene: TRBV4-3; d_gene: TRBD2; j_gene: TRBJ2-1; CDR3nt: TGCGCCAGCAGCCTCGTAGGGGGAGCCGGGACTAGCGGGTACAATGAGCAGTTCTTC; CDR3aa: CASSLVGGAGTSGYNEQFF
abundance: -; v_gene: TRBV4-2; d_gene: TRBD2; j_gene: TRBJ2-4; CDR3nt: TGTGCCAGCAGCCAAGATAGAGAGGGAGCGGGGGGGGAAAACATTCAGTACTTC; CDR3aa: CASSQDREGAGGENIQYF
abundance: -; v_gene: TRBV5-4; d_gene: TRBD2; j_gene: TRBJ2-3; CDR3nt: TGTGCCAGCAGCCCCGTGGGACTAGCTAACACAGATACGCAGTATTTT; CDR3aa: CASSPVGLANTDTQYF
abundance: -; v_gene: TRBV7-8; d_gene: TRBD1; j_gene: TRBJ2-1; CDR3nt: TGTGCCAGCAGCTTCCATGGACAGGGACCTATGAATGAGCAGTTCTTC; CDR3aa: CASSFHGQGPMNEQFF
abundance: once; v_gene: TRBV6-5; d_gene: TRBD1; j_gene: TRBJ1-4; CDR3nt: TGTGCCAGCAGTTACCGGGACAGTAATGAAAAACTGTTTTTT; CDR3aa: CASSYRDSNEKLFF
abundance: -; v_gene: TRBV19; d_gene: TRBD2; j_gene: TRBJ2-1; CDR3nt: TGTGCCAGTCACCCAGGGACTAGCGGGAGCAATGAGCAGTTCTTC; CDR3aa: CASHPGTSGSNEQFF
abundance: -; v_gene: TRBV29-1; d_gene: -; j_gene: TRBJ1-1; CDR3nt: TGCAGCGTTTATCAGGGCGGTACTGAAGCTTTCTTT; CDR3aa: CSVYQGGTEAFF
abundance: -; v_gene: TRBV29-1; d_gene: -; j_gene: TRBJ2-6; CDR3nt: TGCAGCGTCCTCTCTGGGGCCAACGTCCTGACTTTC; CDR3aa: CSVLSGANVLTF
abundance: -; v_gene: TRBV4-3; d_gene: -; j_gene: TRBJ2-1; CDR3nt: TGCGCCAGCAGCCAAGGCGACGCGGGGAACAATGAGCAGTTCTTC; CDR3aa: CASSQGDAGNNEQFF
abundance: once; v_gene: TRBV10-2; d_gene: TRBD1; j_gene: TRBJ2-7; CDR3nt: TGCGCCAGCAGTGAACCGGGACAGGGGGACGAGCAGTACTTC; CDR3aa: CASSEPGQGDEQYF
abundance: few; v_gene: TRBV27; d_gene: -; j_gene: TRBJ1-2; CDR3nt: TGTGCCAGCAGTGCCTCGGGGAAGTATGGCTACACCTTC; CDR3aa: CASSASGKYGYTF
abundance: -; v_gene: TRBV15; d_gene: TRBD1; j_gene: TRBJ2-7; CDR3nt: TGTGCCACCAGCAGAGTATCGGGACAGGAGTACTACGAGCAGTACTTC; CDR3aa: CATSRVSGQEYYEQYF
abundance: -; v_gene: TRBV7-6; d_gene: -; j_gene: TRBJ2-3; CDR3nt: TGTGCCCTAAGAACAGATACGCAGTATTTT; CDR3aa: CALRTDTQYF
abundance: -; v_gene: TRBV19; d_gene: TRBD1; j_gene: TRBJ2-2; CDR3nt: TGTGCCAGTAGAGAGCAGGGGGCCCCGGAGACCGGGGAGCTGTTTTTT; CDR3aa: CASREQGAPETGELFF
abundance: -; v_gene: TRBV27; d_gene: -; j_gene: TRBJ2-3; CDR3nt: TGTGCCAGCAGTTCCCCCAGAGATACGCAGTATTTT; CDR3aa: CASSSPRDTQYF
abundance: -; v_gene: TRBV10-1; d_gene: -; j_gene: TRBJ2-1; CDR3nt: TGCGCCAGCAGTGAGTCGACTACCCTTGAGCAGTTCTTC; CDR3aa: CASSESTTLEQFF
abundance: -; v_gene: TRBV28; d_gene: -; j_gene: TRBJ1-5; CDR3nt: TGTGCCAGCAGCCTCAATCAGCCCCAGCATTTT; CDR3aa: CASSLNQPQHF
abundance: -; v_gene: TRBV28; d_gene: TRBD1; j_gene: TRBJ1-5; CDR3nt: TGTGCCAGCAGTTTGTTCGGACAGGAGAATCAGCCCCAGCATTTT; CDR3aa: CASSLFGQENQPQHF
abundance: -; v_gene: TRBV27; d_gene: TRBD2; j_gene: TRBJ2-1; CDR3nt: TGTGCCAGCAGTTTATCTCCACTCCCGGGACTAGCGGGGGTGAGTGAGCAGTTCTTC; CDR3aa: CASSLSPLPGLAGVSEQFF
abundance: -; v_gene: TRBV27; d_gene: TRBD2; j_gene: TRBJ2-2; CDR3nt: TGTGCCAGCAGTTTCTGGACTAGCGGACAGAACACCGGGGAGCTGTTTTTT; CDR3aa: CASSFWTSGQNTGELFF